This T cell receptor beta chain stems from a study of blood T cell repertoires in COVID-19. Study background: Whether acute or convalescent, the COVID-19 samples came from the United States, Italy and Spain. The cDNA or gDNA used as material had been derived from T cells, B-cell-depleted T cells, or PBMCs.

As originally analysed: Reference gene primer amplification yielded estimated nucleated cell counts. The method was immunoSEQ multiplex PCR; TCRdb's version includes in-frame clones alone and lacks a portion of them. The DNA gave D and trimming, while V, J and clone size come from that table. The table lists under 80,000 clones, roughly 92% of them singletons. The sequenced material came from peripheral blood. The TCR sequence derives from a human donor in a cohort sampled during active COVID-19.

The CDR3 region has the DNA TGTGCCAGCAGCTTCCAGGGGAATACTGAAGCTTTCTTT. Residues: CASSFQGNTEAFF. The chain has TRBV11-2 and TRBJ1-1; possible D gene TRBD1, 6 bases. The CDR3 is 13 residues long. Germline CDR1 SGHAT, CDR2 FQNNGV. The ends were cut back, 3 bases at V and 5 bases at J, with 10 bases in the middle.